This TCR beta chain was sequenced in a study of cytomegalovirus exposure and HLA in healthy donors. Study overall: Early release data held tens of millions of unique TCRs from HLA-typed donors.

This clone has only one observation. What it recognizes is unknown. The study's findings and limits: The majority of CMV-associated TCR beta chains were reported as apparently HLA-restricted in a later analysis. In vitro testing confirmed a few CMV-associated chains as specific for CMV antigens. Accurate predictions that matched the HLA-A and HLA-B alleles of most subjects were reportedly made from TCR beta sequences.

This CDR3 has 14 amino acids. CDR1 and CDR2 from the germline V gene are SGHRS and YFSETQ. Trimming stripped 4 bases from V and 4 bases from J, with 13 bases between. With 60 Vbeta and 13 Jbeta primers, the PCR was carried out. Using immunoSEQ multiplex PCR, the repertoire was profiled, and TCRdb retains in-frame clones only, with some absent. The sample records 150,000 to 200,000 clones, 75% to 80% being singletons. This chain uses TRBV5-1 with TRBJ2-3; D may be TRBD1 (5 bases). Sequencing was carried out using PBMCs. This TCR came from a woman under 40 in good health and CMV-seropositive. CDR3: CASSAQGLPDTQYF. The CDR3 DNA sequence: TGCGCCAGCAGCGCCCAGGGATTACCAGATACGCAGTATTTT.